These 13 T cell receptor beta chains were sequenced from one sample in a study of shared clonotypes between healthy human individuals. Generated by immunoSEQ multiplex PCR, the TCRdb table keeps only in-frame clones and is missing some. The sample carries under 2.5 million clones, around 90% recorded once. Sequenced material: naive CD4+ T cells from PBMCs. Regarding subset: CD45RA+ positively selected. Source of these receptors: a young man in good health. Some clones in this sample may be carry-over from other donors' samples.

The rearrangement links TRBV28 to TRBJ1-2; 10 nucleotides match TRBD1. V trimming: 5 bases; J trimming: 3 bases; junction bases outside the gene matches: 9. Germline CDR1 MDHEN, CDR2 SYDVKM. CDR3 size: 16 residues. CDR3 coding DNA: TGTGCCAGCAGTCTCCCGGACAGGGGGAAATACTATGGCTACACCTTC. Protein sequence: CASSLPDRGKYYGYTF.

CDR3 coding DNA: TGTGCCAGTAGGGGTTTAGCCAAAAACATTCAGTACTTC. This encodes CASRGLAKNIQYF. The chain couples TRBV19 to TRBJ2-4, with D unresolved. Germline CDR1 LNHDA, CDR2 SQIVND (reference sequence). The CDR3 loop spans 13 amino acids. The V and J ends lost 6 bases and 0 bases respectively, with 6 bases between them. Complete variable domain (other parts from reference TRBV19 and TRBJ2-4): DGGITQSPKYLFRKEGQNVTLSCEQNLNHDAMYWYRQDPGQGLRLIYYSQIVNDFQKGDIAEGYSVSREKKESFPLTVTSAQKNPTAFYLCASRGLAKNIQYFGAGTRLSVL.

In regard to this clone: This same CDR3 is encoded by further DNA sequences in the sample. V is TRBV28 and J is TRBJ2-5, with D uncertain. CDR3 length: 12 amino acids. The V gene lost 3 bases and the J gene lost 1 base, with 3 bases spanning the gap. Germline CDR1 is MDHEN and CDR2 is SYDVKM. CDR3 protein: CASSLTQETQYF. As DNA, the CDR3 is TGTGCCAGCAGTTTGACCCAAGAGACCCAGTACTTC.

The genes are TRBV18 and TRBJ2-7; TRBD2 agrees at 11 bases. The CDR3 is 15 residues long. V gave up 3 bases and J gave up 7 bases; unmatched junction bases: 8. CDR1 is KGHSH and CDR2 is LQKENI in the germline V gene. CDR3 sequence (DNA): TGTGCCAGCTCACCCCTACTAGCGGGAGTGGGTGAGCAGTACTTC. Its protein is CASSPLLAGVGEQYF.

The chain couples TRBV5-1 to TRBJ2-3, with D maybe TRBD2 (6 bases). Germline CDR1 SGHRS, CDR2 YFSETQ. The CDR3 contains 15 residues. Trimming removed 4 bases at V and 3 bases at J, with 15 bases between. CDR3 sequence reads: CASSTLARGTDTQYF. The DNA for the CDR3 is TGCGCCAGCAGCACCCTAGCGAGAGGGACAGATACGCAGTATTTT.

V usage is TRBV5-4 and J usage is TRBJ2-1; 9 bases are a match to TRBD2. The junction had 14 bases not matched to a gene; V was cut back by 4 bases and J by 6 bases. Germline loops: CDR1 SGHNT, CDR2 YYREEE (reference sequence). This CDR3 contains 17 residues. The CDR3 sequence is CASSPSPAGGPGNEQFF. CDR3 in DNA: TGTGCCAGCAGCCCCTCCCCCGCGGGAGGGCCCGGCAATGAGCAGTTCTTC. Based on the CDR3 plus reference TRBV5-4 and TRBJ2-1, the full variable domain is ETGVTQSPTHLIKTRGQQVTLRCSSQSGHNTVSWYQQALGQGPQFIFQYYREEENGRGNFPPRFSGLQFPNYSSELNVNALELDDSALYLCASSPSPAGGPGNEQFFGPGTRLTVL.

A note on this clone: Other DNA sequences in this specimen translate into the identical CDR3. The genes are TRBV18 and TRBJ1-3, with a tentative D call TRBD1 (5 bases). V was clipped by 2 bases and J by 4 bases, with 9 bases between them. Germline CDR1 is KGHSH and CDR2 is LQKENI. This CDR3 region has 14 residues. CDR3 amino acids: CASSPGAGGNTIYF. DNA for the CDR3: TGTGCCAGCTCACCAGGGGCAGGCGGAAACACCATATATTTT.

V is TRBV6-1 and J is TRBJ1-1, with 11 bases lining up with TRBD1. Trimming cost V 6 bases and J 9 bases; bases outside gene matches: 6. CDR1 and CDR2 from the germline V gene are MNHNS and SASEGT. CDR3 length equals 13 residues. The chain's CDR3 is CASRGGQGGKAFF. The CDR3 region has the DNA TGTGCCAGCAGGGGGGGACAGGGGGGTAAAGCTTTCTTT.

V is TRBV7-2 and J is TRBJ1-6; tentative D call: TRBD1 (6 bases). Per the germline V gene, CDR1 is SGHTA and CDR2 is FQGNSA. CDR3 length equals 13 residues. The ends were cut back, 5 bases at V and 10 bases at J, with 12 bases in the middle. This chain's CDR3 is CASSQDSGSPLHF. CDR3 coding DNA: TGTGCCAGCAGCCAGGACAGTGGCTCACCCCTCCACTTT.

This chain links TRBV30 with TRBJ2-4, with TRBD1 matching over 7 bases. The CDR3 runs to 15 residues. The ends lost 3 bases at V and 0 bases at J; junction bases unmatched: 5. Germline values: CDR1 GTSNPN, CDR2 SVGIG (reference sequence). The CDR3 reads CAWSGQEIAKNIQYF. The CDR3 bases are TGTGCCTGGAGCGGACAGGAAATAGCCAAAAACATTCAGTACTTC.

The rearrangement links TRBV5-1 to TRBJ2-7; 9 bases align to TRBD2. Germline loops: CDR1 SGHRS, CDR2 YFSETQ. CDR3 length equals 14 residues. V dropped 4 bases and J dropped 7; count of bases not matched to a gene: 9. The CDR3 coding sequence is TGCGCCAGCAGCGGGACTAGCTCATCGAGGGAGCAGTACTTC. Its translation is CASSGTSSSREQYF.

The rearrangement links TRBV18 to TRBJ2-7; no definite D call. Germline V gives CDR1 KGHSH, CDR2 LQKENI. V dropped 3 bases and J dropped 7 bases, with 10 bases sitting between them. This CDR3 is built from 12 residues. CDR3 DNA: TGTGCCAGCTCACCCCCTTCTAGGGAGCAGTACTTC. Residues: CASSPPSREQYF.

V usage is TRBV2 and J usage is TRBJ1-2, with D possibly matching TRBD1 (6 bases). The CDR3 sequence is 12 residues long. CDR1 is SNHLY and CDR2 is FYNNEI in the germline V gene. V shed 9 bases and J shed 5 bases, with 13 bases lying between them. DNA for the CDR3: TGTGCCAGGAAACAACAGGGATATGGCTACACCTTC. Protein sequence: CARKQQGYGYTF. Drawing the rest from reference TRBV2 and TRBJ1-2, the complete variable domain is EPEVTQTPSHQVTQMGQEVILRCVPISNHLYFYWYRQILGQKVEFLVSFYNNEISEKSEIFDDQFSVERPDGSNFTLKIRSTKLEDSAMYFCARKQQGYGYTFGSGTRLTVV.